One and the same sample provided the 32 T cell receptor beta chains below, sequenced in a study of T cells in Graves' hyperthyroidism and ophthalmopathy. Amplified TCR beta CDR3 regions came from RNA transcripts. Primed by the HTBI set, a first-round RT-PCR was run on the TCR CDR3. TCRdb reprocessed the multiplex PCR reads with MiXCR, giving one entry per CDR3 protein. The profile covers about 600,000 distinct CDR3 sequences, with roughly 16% appearing a single time and around 3.5% taken by the ten largest. Source material: blood. Every receptor here comes from a woman between 40 and 55 years old with Graves' ophthalmopathy.

V and J are TRBV29-1 and TRBJ2-1; 12 bases line up with TRBD1. V lost 7 bases and J lost 9; bases outside the gene matches: 13. Germline CDR1 and CDR2: SQVTM and ANQGSEA. The CDR3 is 15 amino acids. The CDR3 spells CSANLGTGGRSEQFF. CDR3 sequence (DNA): TGCAGCGCTAACCTTGGGACAGGGGGCAGGAGTGAGCAGTTCTTC.

This clonotype has ten or more counts. This chain uses TRBV7-3 with TRBJ2-5; a possible D gene is TRBD2 (7 bases). The CDR3 loop spans 14 amino acids. Germline CDR1 SGHTA, CDR2 FQGTGA. V shed 6 bases and J shed 5 bases, with 16 bases lying between them. CDR3 amino acids: CASSRAGASETQYF. For the CDR3, the DNA is TGTGCCAGCAGTCGCGCGGGGGCGAGTGAGACCCAGTACTTC.

This clonotype was detected only a few times. The chain is built from TRBV28 and TRBJ1-1, with D tentatively TRBD1 (5 bases). This CDR3 is built from 12 residues. From germline, CDR1 is MDHEN and CDR2 SYDVKM. Trimming cost V 5 bases and J 11 bases, with 15 bases left between them. CDR3 region: CASSPSGLYAFF. The CDR3 DNA reads TGTGCCAGCAGTCCCTCGGGACTATATGCTTTCTTT.

This clonotype was detected ten times or more. The chain uses TRBV3-1 and TRBJ2-6; D remains ambiguous. The CDR3 covers 16 residues. The V gene lost 0 bases and the J gene lost 0 bases, with 6 bases spanning the gap. CDR1 is LGHDT and CDR2 is YNNKEL in the germline V gene (reference sequence). CDR3 in DNA: TGTGCCAGCAGCCAAGATGTGGGCTCTGGGGCCAACGTCCTGACTTTC. The encoded protein is CASSQDVGSGANVLTF.

The table lists this clonotype with many counts. The CDR3 is CAWSVTLGTGELFF. CDR3 bases: TGTGCCTGGAGTGTTACCCTCGGGACCGGGGAGCTGTTTTTT. The chain employs TRBV30 and TRBJ2-2; the D is unclear. The V end lost 0 bases, the J end lost 5 bases, and 10 bases lay between the germline ends. Germline lookup yields CDR1 GTSNPN and CDR2 SVGIG (reference sequence). The CDR3 spans 14 residues.

In its sample, this clonotype was seen a few times. The CDR3 loop reads CASSNHFYGYTF. For the CDR3, the DNA is TGTGCCAGCAGCAATCATTTCTATGGCTACACCTTC. The chain couples TRBV7-9 to TRBJ1-2; D is uncertain. Germline V lookup: CDR1 SEHNR, CDR2 FQNEAQ (reference sequence). Trimming left V 5 bases short and J 4 bases short, with 8 bases between. The CDR3 covers 12 residues.

This clonotype was seen a few times. This chain links TRBV6-1 with TRBJ1-5; D is perhaps TRBD1 (6 bases). The CDR3 is 14 amino acids. The V and J ends lost 2 bases and 6 bases respectively, with 11 bases between them. Germline values: CDR1 MNHNS, CDR2 SASEGT. For the CDR3, the DNA is TGTGCCAGCAGTGAACCGACAGGCGGTCAGCCCCAGCATTTT. This sequence encodes CASSEPTGGQPQHF.

This rearrangement joins TRBV6-1 to TRBJ2-7; D gene ambiguous. From germline, CDR1 is MNHNS and CDR2 SASEGT. V was pared by 2 bases and J by 3 bases, with 8 bases between. This CDR3 is built from 13 residues. The CDR3 nucleotides read TGTGCCAGCAGTGAAAACTCCCTCTACGAGCAGTACTTC. Its translation: CASSENSLYEQYF.

For the CDR3, the DNA is TGTGCCAGCAGGCCCCAGTCCGGGGCCAACGTCCTGACTTTC. Protein: CASRPQSGANVLTF. The chain recombines TRBV7-6 with TRBJ2-6; no reliable D call. Trimming stripped 6 bases from V and 4 bases from J, with 10 bases between. This CDR3 contains 14 residues. The V gene's germline CDR1 is SGHVS and CDR2 FNYEAQ.

This clonotype was observed a handful of times. The rearrangement uses TRBV6-9 and TRBJ2-6; D is uncertain. Germline assignment: CDR1 MNHGY and CDR2 SVAAGI. The germline V and J ends were trimmed by 3 bases and 0 bases, with 18 bases remaining between them. This CDR3 region has 19 residues. The CDR3 region is CASSYSRRPPRSGANVLTF. The CDR3 DNA follows: TGTGCCAGCAGTTACAGCCGTAGACCACCCCGCTCTGGGGCCAACGTCCTGACTTTC.

This clonotype appeared many times. V usage is TRBV5-1 and J usage is TRBJ2-1, with 7 bases fitting TRBD2. The CDR3 is 15 amino acids. V dropped 0 bases and J dropped 5; count of bases not matched to a gene: 5. The germline V gene encodes CDR1 SGHRS and CDR2 YFSETQ. CDR3 coding DNA: TGCGCCAGCAGCTTGGGAGGGACTACGAACAATGAGCAGTTCTTC. The encoded protein is CASSLGGTTNNEQFF.

This clonotype was counted a few times. The chain joins TRBV6-2 or TRBV6-3 to TRBJ2-1; perhaps TRBD2 as D (7 bases). Between the trimmed V and J ends, which lost 2 bases and 10 bases, there was a span of 21 bases. The CDR3 extends over 16 amino acids. Germline loops: CDR1 MNHEY, CDR2 SVGEGT. The CDR3 DNA sequence: TGTGCCAGCAGTTACCCGTGGGGCGAGGGGGGGAGCGAGCAGTTCTTC. The encoded protein is CASSYPWGEGGSEQFF.

This clonotype came up many times. The genes are TRBV2 and TRBJ2-3; 7 bases map to TRBD1. In germline, CDR1 is SNHLY, CDR2 FYNNEI. J gave up 3 bases and V 10 bases, and 7 bases lay outside the gene matches. The length of the CDR3 is 13 residues. The CDR3 nucleotides are TGTGCCATCCACAGGGGTGAAACAGATACGCAGTATTTT. Translation gives CAIHRGETDTQYF.

Details on this clonotype: A much larger clonotype is one base distant, so this may be a read error. This chain connects TRBV5-1 to TRBJ2-5; 7 bases are shared with TRBD1. Germline trimming cut 1 base from V and 3 bases from J; bases unmatched to any gene: 3. The CDR3 consists of 14 residues. CDR1 and CDR2 (germline): SGHRS, YFSETQ. CDR3 sequence reads: CASSLSQGKETQYF. The CDR3 region has the DNA TGCGCCAGCAGCTTGTCACAGGGGAAAGAGACCCAGTACTTC.

Only one count was recorded for this clonotype. The J gene is TRBJ2-3, the V gene TRBV28; 8 nucleotides align to TRBD2. The trim removed 6 bases at V and 5 bases at J, leaving 4 bases unmatched. In germline, CDR1 is MDHEN, CDR2 SYDVKM. The CDR3 consists of 13 residues. This chain's CDR3 is CASRLAGGDTQYF. CDR3 coding DNA: TGTGCCAGCAGGCTAGCGGGCGGAGATACGCAGTATTTT. The whole variable domain, filled in from reference TRBV28 and TRBJ2-3, reads DVKVTQSSRYLVKRTGEKVFLECVQDMDHENMFWYRQDPGLGLRLIYFSYDVKMKEKGDIPEGYSVSREKKERFSLILESASTNQTSMYLCASRLAGGDTQYFGPGTRLTVL.

This clonotype has just a few counts. The CDR3 nucleotides read TGCAGCGTTACCCCAGGGAACACCGGGGAGCTGTTTTTT. Protein: CSVTPGNTGELFF. The V gene is TRBV29-1, the J gene TRBJ2-2; no firm D call. V lost 5 bases to trimming and J lost 1 base, with 8 bases between them. Germline-derived CDR1 and CDR2 are SQVTM and ANQGSEA. There are 13 residues in the CDR3.

This chain links TRBV7-9 with TRBJ2-4; D is undetermined. This CDR3 is 14 amino acids long. V dropped 4 bases and J dropped 0 bases, with 7 bases sitting between them. Per the germline V gene, CDR1 is SEHNR and CDR2 is FQNEAQ (reference sequence). CDR3 coding DNA: TGTGCCAGCAGCTCCGAGCTAGCCAAAAACATTCAGTACTTC. Its protein is CASSSELAKNIQYF.

This clonotype was seen repeatedly, ten times or more. The chain is built from TRBV11-2 and TRBJ1-1, with D unresolved. CDR3 length: 15 amino acids. Trimming took off 5 bases at V and 0 bases at J, with 13 bases between the two ends. Germline V lookup: CDR1 SGHAT, CDR2 FQNNGV. CDR3 region: CASSPRQAMNTEAFF. CDR3 bases: TGTGCCAGCAGCCCTCGGCAAGCGATGAACACTGAAGCTTTCTTT.

J is TRBJ1-3 and V is TRBV6-1, with D hard to call. V was shortened by 4 bases and J by 0 bases, with 7 bases between the two germline ends. The V gene's germline CDR1 is MNHNS and CDR2 SASEGT. This CDR3 comprises 14 residues. This CDR3 is CASSGFSSGNTIYF. The CDR3, as DNA: TGTGCCAGCAGTGGTTTTAGCTCTGGAAACACCATATATTTT.

The V gene is TRBV6-1, the J gene TRBJ2-1; D gene uncertain. The CDR3 has 15 residues. The V end was cut by 8 bases, the J end by 0 bases, with 14 bases between. CDR1 is MNHNS and CDR2 is SASEGT in the germline V gene. CDR3: CASGRLASSYNEQFF. The CDR3 nucleotides are TGTGCCAGCGGAAGGCTTGCCAGCTCCTACAATGAGCAGTTCTTC.

This clonotype showed up many times. This chain connects TRBV2 to TRBJ1-4, with D possibly matching TRBD1 (6 bases). This CDR3 region has 14 residues. Germline values: CDR1 SNHLY, CDR2 FYNNEI. V was trimmed by 2 bases and J by 7 bases, leaving 11 bases between them. The CDR3, as DNA: TGTGCCAGCAGTGAATCCGGGGGCCCTGAAAAACTGTTTTTT. It translates to CASSESGGPEKLFF. Based on the CDR3 plus reference TRBV2 and TRBJ1-4, the full variable domain is EPEVTQTPSHQVTQMGQEVILRCVPISNHLYFYWYRQILGQKVEFLVSFYNNEISEKSEIFDDQFSVERPDGSNFTLKIRSTKLEDSAMYFCASSESGGPEKLFFGSGTQLSVL.

The chain has TRBV20-1 and TRBJ1-2, with D possibly being TRBD1 (5 bases). CDR1 is DFQATT and CDR2 is SNEGSKA in the germline V gene (reference sequence). Trimming pared 1 base from V and 8 bases from J, leaving 14 bases between. CDR3 size: 13 residues. In DNA form, the CDR3 reads TGCAGTGCTAGAGCGGCAGGGAAGGACGGCTACACCTTC. Its translation is CSARAAGKDGYTF.

This clonotype was seen at least ten times. The V and J genes are TRBV12-3 or TRBV12-4 and TRBJ2-7; 7 nucleotides align to TRBD1. The CDR3 is made up of 15 amino acids. With V trimmed by 6 bases and J by 0 bases, 8 bases remained unmatched. Here the CDR3 reads CASRALTGSSYEQYF. DNA of the CDR3: TGTGCCAGCAGGGCGCTGACAGGGTCCTCCTACGAGCAGTACTTC.

This clonotype has just a few counts. The V gene is TRBV6-1, the J gene TRBJ1-5; weak D call: TRBD1 (6 bases). The V and J ends lost 8 bases and 6 bases respectively, with 17 bases between them. CDR3 length equals 14 residues. Germline V gene data show CDR1 as MNHNS and CDR2 as SASEGT. DNA of the CDR3: TGTGCCAGCGGGGGTCCCAGGGGAAGTCAGCCCCAGCATTTT. This sequence encodes CASGGPRGSQPQHF.

This clonotype was picked up many times. The chain combines TRBV6-1 with TRBJ2-1, with 11 nucleotides matching TRBD1. The CDR3 extends over 15 amino acids. The ends lost 5 bases at V and 7 bases at J; junction bases unmatched: 7. The germline V gene encodes CDR1 MNHNS and CDR2 SASEGT. The CDR3 bases are TGTGCCAGCAGTCGGTTAGGGGACAGGGGGAATGAGCAGTTCTTC. Amino acids: CASSRLGDRGNEQFF.

A few counts support this clonotype. The chain employs TRBV25-1 and TRBJ1-1; TRBD1 is a possible D gene (6 bases). The length of the CDR3 is 14 residues. Germline V gene data show CDR1 as MGHDK and CDR2 as SYGVNS. The ends were cut back, 2 bases at V and 7 bases at J, with 14 bases in the middle. CDR3: CASSEIGGRGEAFF. In nucleotides, the CDR3 is TGTGCCAGCAGTGAAATAGGGGGAAGGGGTGAAGCTTTCTTT.

A note on this clonotype: A junction end diverges from the germline sequence, so it may reflect a read error. The rearrangement joins TRBV19 to TRBJ2-2; D assignment may be TRBD1 or TRBD2 (5 bases each). This CDR3 has 14 amino acids. The germline V gene encodes CDR1 LNHDA and CDR2 SQIVND (reference sequence). The CDR3 region has the DNA TGTGCCAGTAGGAGACAGCAAAACACCGGGGAGCCGTTTTTT. It specifies CASRRQQNTGEPFF.

This clonotype was found many times. This chain joins TRBV27 and TRBJ2-3; TRBD2 matches 9 bases. V gave up 4 bases and J gave up 3 bases; unmatched junction bases: 5. The length of the CDR3 is 15 residues. Germline CDR1 MNHEY, CDR2 SMNVEV (reference sequence). The CDR3, as DNA: TGTGCCAGCAGTTACGGGACTAGCACAACAGATACGCAGTATTTT. Translation: CASSYGTSTTDTQYF.

Ten or more counts support this clonotype. The J gene is TRBJ2-1, the V gene TRBV20-1, with D tentatively TRBD2 (5 bases). Trimming removed 4 bases from V and 8 bases from J, with 15 bases in between. The CDR3 runs 13 residues. Germline V lookup: CDR1 DFQATT, CDR2 SNEGSKA (reference sequence). CDR3 in amino acids: CSANSGLGDEQFF. The CDR3 DNA sequence: TGCAGTGCTAACTCCGGACTGGGCGATGAGCAGTTCTTC.

This clonotype has only a few counts. This rearrangement joins TRBV18 to TRBJ1-2, with 10 bases aligning to TRBD1. V trimming: 3 bases; J trimming: 1 base; junction bases outside the gene matches: 8. CDR3 size: 17 residues. Germline V gives CDR1 KGHSH, CDR2 LQKENI. CDR3 region: CASSPRTGGSYNYGYTF. The DNA of the CDR3 is TGTGCCAGCTCACCCCGGACAGGGGGGAGTTATAACTATGGCTACACCTTC.

In this sample, this clonotype turned up many times. The V and J genes are TRBV7-3 and TRBJ2-3, with D uncertain. Germline V lookup: CDR1 SGHTA, CDR2 FQGTGA. CDR3 length: 12 residues. The V end was cut by 2 bases, the J end by 5 bases, with 5 bases between. CDR3 sequence: CASSLYGDTQYF. The CDR3 DNA sequence: TGTGCCAGCAGCTTATATGGAGATACGCAGTATTTT.

The rearrangement links TRBV20-1 to TRBJ1-2; perhaps TRBD1 as D (5 bases). V dropped 3 bases and J dropped 8 bases, with 19 bases sitting between them. This CDR3 is 14 amino acids long. Germline lookup yields CDR1 DFQATT and CDR2 SNEGSKA (reference sequence). CDR3 in DNA: TGCAGTGCTAGGGCGGGGCGCACCCGCGGCGGCTACACCTTC. It is translated as CSARAGRTRGGYTF.